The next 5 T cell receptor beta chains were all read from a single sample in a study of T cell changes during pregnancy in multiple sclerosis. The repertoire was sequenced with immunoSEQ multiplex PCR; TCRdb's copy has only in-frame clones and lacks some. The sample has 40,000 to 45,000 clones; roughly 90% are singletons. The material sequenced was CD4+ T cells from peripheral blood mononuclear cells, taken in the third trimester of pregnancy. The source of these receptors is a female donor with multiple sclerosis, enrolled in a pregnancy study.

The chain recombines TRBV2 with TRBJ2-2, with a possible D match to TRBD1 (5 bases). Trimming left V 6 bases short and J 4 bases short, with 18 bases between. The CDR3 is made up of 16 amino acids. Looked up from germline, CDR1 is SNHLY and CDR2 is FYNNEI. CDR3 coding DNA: TGTGCCAGCAGGCTCCAGGGTGCGTTATCCACCGGGGAGCTGTTTTTT. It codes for CASRLQGALSTGELFF.

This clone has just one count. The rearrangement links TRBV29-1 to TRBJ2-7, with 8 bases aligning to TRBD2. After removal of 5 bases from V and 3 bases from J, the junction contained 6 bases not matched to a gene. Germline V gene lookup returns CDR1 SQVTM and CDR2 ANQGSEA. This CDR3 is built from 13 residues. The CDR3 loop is CSVSGRGGYEQYF. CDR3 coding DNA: TGCAGCGTTTCCGGGAGGGGGGGCTACGAGCAGTACTTC.

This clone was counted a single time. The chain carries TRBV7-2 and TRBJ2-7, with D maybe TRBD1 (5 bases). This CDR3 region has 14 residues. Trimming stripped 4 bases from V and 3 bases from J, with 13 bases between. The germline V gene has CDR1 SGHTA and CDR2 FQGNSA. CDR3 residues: CASSSRSRVYEQYF. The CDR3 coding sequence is TGTGCCAGCAGCTCCCGGAGCAGGGTCTACGAGCAGTACTTC.

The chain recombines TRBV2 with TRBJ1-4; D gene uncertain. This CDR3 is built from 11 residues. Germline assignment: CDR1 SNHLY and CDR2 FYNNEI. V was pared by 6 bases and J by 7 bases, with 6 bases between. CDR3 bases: TGTGCCAGCAGCAGATTTGAAAAACTGTTTTTT. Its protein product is CASSRFEKLFF.

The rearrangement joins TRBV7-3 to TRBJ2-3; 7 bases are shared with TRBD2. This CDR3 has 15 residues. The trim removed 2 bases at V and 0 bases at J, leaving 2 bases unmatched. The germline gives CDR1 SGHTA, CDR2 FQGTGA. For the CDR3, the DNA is TGTGCCAGCAGCTTATTTAGCGGGAGCACAGATACGCAGTATTTT. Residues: CASSLFSGSTDTQYF. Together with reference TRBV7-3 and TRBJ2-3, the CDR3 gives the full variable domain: GAGVSQTPSNKVTEKGKYVELRCDPISGHTALYWYRQSLGQGPEFLIYFQGTGAADDSGLPNDRFFAVRPEGSVSTLKIQRTERGDSAVYLCASSLFSGSTDTQYFGPGTRLTVL.